This TCR beta chain stems from a study of blood T cell repertoires in COVID-19. Background on the study: The analysed material was cDNA or gDNA that came from T cells, B-cell-depleted T cells, or PBMCs.

V lost 2 bases and J lost 1, with 5 bases in between. The CDR3 is 13 amino acids. CDR1 and CDR2 from the germline V gene are LGHDT and YNNKEL (reference sequence). Sequencing used immunoSEQ multiplex PCR; TCRdb keeps in-frame clones, though not all of them. The sample includes over 150,000 clones, approximately 79% of them seen just once. What was sequenced was peripheral blood. This sequence originates from a woman between 65 and 79 years old with acute or convalescent COVID-19. The V call is TRBV3-1 (or the pseudogene TRBV3-2), the J call TRBJ2-5; unclear D gene. DNA of the CDR3: TGTGCCAGCAGCCAAACAGTCCAAGAGACCCAGTACTTC. This codes for CASSQTVQETQYF.